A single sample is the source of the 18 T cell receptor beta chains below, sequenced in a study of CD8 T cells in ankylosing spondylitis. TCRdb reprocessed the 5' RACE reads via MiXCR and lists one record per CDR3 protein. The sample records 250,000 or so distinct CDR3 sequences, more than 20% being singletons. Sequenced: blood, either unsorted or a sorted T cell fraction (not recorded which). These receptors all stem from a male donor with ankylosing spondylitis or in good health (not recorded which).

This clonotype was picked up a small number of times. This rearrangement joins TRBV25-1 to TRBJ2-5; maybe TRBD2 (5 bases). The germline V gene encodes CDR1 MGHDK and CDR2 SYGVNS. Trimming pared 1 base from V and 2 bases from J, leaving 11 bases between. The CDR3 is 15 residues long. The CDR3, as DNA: TGTGCCAGCAGTGAATTTTACGGGGAACAAGAGACCCAGTACTTC. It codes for CASSEFYGEQETQYF.

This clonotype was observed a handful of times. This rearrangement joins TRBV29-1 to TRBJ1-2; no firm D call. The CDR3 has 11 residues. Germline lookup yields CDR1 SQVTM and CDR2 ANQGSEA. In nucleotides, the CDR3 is TGCTCGGGAGACGGGAGGGATGGCTACACCTTC. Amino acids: CSGDGRDGYTF.

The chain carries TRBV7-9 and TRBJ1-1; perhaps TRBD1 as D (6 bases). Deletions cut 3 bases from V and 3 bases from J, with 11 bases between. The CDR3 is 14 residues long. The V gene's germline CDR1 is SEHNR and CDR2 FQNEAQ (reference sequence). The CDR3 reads CASSFGGGYTEAFF. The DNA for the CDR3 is TGTGCCAGCAGCTTTGGGGGCGGGTACACTGAAGCTTTCTTT.

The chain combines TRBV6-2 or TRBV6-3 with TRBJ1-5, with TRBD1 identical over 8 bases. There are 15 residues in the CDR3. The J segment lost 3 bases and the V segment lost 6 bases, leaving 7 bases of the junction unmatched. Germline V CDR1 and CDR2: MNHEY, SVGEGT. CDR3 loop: CASRGQGRPNQPQHF. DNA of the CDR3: TGTGCCAGCAGAGGACAGGGAAGACCCAATCAGCCCCAGCATTTT.

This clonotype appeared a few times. The CDR3 coding sequence is TGTGCCAGCAGTTCCCAGGGGAATTCACCCCTCCACTTT. Translation: CASSSQGNSPLHF. This sequence joins TRBV12-3 or TRBV12-4 and TRBJ1-6, with D maybe TRBD1 (6 bases). The CDR3 length is 13 residues. V gave up 4 bases and J gave up 7 bases, with 8 bases separating them.

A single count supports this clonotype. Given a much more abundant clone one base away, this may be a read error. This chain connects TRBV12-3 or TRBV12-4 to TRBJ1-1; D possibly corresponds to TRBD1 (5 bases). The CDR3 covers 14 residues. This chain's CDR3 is CAGSLGVSNTEAFF. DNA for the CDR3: TGTGCCGGCAGTTTGGGGGTATCGAACACTGAAGCTTTCTTT.

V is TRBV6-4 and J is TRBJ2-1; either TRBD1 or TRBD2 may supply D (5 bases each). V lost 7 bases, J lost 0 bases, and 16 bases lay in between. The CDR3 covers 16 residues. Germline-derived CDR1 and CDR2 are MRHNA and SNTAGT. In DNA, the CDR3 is TGTGCCAGCACCCGGGAACAGGAAAGCTCCTACAATGAGCAGTTCTTC. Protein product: CASTREQESSYNEQFF.

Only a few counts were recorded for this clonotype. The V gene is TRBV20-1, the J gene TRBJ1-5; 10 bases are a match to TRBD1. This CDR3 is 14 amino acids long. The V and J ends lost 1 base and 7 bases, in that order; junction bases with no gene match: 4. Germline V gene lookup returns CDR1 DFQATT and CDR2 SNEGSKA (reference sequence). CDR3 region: CSARAGTGVQPQHF. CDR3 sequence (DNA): TGCAGTGCTAGAGCCGGGACAGGGGTACAGCCCCAGCATTTT.

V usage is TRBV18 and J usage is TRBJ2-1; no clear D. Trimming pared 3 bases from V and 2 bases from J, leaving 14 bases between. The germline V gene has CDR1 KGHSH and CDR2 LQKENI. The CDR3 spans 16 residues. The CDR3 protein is CASSPTRLATYNEQFF. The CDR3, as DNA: TGTGCCAGCTCACCCACAAGGCTGGCAACCTACAATGAGCAGTTCTTC.

CDR3 sequence (DNA): TGTGCCAGCAGCGTAGTCGTCCGCGCAGATACGCAGTATTTT. Encoded protein: CASSVVVRADTQYF. The chain combines TRBV9 with TRBJ2-3; no firm D call. Germline V gene sequence: CDR1 SGDLS, CDR2 YYNGEE. Trimming stripped 0 bases from V and 4 bases from J, with 9 bases between. The CDR3 runs 14 residues.

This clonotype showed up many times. The DNA of the CDR3 is TGCAGCGCCGCTACAAGTCCGCAATACAATGAGCAGTTCTTC. Its translation is CSAATSPQYNEQFF. The J gene is TRBJ2-1, the V gene TRBV29-1, with D unclear. This CDR3 region has 14 residues. Germline V lookup: CDR1 SQVTM, CDR2 ANQGSEA. Trimming pared 7 bases from V and 4 bases from J, leaving 17 bases between.

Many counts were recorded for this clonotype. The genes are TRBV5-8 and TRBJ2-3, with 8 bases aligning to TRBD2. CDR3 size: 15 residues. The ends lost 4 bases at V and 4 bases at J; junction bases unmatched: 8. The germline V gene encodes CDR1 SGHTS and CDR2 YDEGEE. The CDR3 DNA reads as TGTGCCAGCAGCCCCCTCGGACTAGCTTCAGATACGCAGTATTTT. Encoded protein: CASSPLGLASDTQYF.

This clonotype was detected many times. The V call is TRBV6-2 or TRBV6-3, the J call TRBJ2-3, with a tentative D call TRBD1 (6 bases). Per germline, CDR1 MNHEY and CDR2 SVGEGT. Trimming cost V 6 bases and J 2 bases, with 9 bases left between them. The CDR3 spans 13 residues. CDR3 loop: CASRGGSTDTQYF. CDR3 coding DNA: TGTGCCAGCAGAGGGGGATCCACAGATACGCAGTATTTT.

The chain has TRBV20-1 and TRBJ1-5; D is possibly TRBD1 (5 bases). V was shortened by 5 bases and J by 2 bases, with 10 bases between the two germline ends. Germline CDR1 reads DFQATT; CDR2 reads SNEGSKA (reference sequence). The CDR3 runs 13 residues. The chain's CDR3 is CSAAGRGNQPQHF. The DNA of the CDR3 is TGCAGTGCTGCAGGGAGGGGCAATCAGCCCCAGCATTTT.

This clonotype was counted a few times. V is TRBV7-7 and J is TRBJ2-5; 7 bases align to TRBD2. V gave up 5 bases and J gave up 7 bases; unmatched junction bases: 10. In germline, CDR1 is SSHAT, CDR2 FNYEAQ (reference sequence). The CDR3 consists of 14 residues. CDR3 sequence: CASSGGSSGATQYF. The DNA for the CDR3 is TGTGCCAGCAGCGGGGGTTCGAGCGGGGCGACCCAGTACTTC.

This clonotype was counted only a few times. In nucleotides, the CDR3 is TGTGCCAGCAGGCTGGACAGCAATTCACCCCTCCACTTT. Its translation is CASRLDSNSPLHF. This chain uses TRBV12-3 or TRBV12-4 with TRBJ1-6; perhaps TRBD1 as D (6 bases). CDR3 length: 13 residues. Trimming took off 6 bases at V and 7 bases at J, with 10 bases between the two ends.

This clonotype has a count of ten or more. CDR3 residues: CASSSYRGLNSGNTIYF. The CDR3 DNA sequence: TGCGCCAGCAGCTCCTACCGGGGCCTGAACTCTGGAAACACCATATATTTT. The chain is built from TRBV4-1 and TRBJ1-3, with a tentative D call TRBD1 (5 bases). V lost 5 bases, J lost 0 bases, and 17 bases lay in between. Germline assignment: CDR1 MGHRA and CDR2 YSYEKL. This CDR3 has 17 residues.

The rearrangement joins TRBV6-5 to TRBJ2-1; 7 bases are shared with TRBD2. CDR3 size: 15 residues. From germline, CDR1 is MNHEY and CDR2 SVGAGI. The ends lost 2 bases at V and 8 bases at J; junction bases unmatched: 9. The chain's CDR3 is CASSYGAGWMHEQFF. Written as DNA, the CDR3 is TGTGCCAGCAGTTACGGAGCGGGGTGGATGCATGAGCAGTTCTTC.